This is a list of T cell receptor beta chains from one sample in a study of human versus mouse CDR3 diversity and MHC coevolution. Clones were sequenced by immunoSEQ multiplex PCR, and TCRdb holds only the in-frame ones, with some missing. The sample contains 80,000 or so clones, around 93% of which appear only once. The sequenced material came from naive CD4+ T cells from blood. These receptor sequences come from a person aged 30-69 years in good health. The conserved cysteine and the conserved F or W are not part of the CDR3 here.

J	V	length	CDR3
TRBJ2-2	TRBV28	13	ASSAAGGPVGELF
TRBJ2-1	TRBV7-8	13	ASSLGGLADNEQF
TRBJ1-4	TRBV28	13	ASSPPDRGLEKLF
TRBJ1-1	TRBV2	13	ASTDRRTGGTEAF
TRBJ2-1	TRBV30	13	AWSMTSGSLNEQF
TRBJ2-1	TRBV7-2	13	ASKRSGGEHNEQF
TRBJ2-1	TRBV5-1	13	ASRPGGRQVNEQF
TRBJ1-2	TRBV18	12	ASSPPGGNYGYT
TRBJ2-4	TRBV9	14	ASSPTGGQGGNIQY
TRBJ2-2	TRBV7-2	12	ASSPGTGPGELF
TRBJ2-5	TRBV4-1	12	ASSGGGSQETQY
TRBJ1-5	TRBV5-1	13	ASSIQGAQGEPQH
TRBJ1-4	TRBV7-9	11	ASSFDTFEKLF
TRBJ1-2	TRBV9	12	ASSLSGGPEGYT
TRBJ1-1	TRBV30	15	AWRASDRVYMNTEAF
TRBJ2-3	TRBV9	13	ASSVTSGRADTQY
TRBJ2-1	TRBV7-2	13	ASSLHRGSHNEQF
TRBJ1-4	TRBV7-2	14	ASSFQGQGLGEKLF
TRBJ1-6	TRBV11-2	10	ASSLDDSPLH
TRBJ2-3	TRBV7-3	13	ASSLSRGSVYTQY